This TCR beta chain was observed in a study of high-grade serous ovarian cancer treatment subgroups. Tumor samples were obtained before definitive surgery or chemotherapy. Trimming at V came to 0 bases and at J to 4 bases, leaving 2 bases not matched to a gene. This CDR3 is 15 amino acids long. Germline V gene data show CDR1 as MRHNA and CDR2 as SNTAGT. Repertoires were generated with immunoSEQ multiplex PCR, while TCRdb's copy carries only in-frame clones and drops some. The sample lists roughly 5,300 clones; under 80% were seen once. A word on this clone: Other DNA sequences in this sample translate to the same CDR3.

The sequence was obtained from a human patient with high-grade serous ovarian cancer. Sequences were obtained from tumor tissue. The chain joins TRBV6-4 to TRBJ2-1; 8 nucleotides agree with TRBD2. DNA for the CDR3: TGTGCCAGCAGTGACTCTGGCGGGGGGTACAATGAGCAGTTCTTC. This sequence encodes CASSDSGGGYNEQFF.